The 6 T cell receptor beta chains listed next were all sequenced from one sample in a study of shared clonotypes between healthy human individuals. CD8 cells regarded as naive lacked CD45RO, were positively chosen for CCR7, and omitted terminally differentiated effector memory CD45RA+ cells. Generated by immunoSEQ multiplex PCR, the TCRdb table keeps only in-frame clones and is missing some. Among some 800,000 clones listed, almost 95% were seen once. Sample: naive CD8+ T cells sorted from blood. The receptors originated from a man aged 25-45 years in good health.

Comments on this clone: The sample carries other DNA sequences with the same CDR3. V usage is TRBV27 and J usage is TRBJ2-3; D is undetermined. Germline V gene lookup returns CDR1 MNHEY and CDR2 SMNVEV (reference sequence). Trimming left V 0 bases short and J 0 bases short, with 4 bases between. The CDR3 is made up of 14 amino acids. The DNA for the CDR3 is TGTGCCAGCAGTTTATCGATAAGCACAGATACGCAGTATTTT. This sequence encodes CASSLSISTDTQYF.

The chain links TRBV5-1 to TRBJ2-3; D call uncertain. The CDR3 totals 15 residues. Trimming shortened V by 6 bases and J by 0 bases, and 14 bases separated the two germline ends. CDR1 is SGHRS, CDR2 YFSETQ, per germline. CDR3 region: CASNPGVSSTDTQYF. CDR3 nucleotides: TGCGCCAGCAACCCAGGTGTTAGCAGCACAGATACGCAGTATTTT. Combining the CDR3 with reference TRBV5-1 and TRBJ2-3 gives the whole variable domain KAGVTQTPRYLIKTRGQQVTLSCSPISGHRSVSWYQQTPGQGLQFLFEYFSETQRNKGNFPGRFSGRQFSNSRSEMNVSTLELGDSALYLCASNPGVSSTDTQYFGPGTRLTVL.

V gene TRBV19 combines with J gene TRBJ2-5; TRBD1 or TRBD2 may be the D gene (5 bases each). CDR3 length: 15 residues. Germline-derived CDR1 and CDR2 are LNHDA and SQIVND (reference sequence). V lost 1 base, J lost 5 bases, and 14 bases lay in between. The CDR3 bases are TGTGCCAGTAGTATAGGGGGGACCCTAGGGGAGACCCAGTACTTC. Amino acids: CASSIGGTLGETQYF.

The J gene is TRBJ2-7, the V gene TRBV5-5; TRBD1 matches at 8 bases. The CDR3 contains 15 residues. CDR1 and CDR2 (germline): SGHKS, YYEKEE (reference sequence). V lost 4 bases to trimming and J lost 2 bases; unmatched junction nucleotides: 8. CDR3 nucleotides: TGTGCCAGCAGCAGCGACCAGGGGGCAGCCTACGAGCAGTACTTC. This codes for CASSSDQGAAYEQYF.

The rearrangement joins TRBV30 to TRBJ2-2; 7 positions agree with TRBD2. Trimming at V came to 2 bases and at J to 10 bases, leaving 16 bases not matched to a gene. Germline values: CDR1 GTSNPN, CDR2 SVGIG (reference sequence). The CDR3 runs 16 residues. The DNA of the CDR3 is TGTGCCTGGAGTTCCACCAGCGGGACCGTGCTCGAGGAGCTGTTTTTT. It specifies CAWSSTSGTVLEELFF.

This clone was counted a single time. The CDR3 DNA follows: TGTGCCAGCAGTGCAGGGAGGGAAACCTACGAGCAGTACTTC. Its protein product is CASSAGRETYEQYF. The rearrangement links TRBV6-4 to TRBJ2-7, with 7 bases lining up with TRBD2. Trimming cost V 4 bases and J 2 bases; bases outside gene matches: 5. This CDR3 spans 14 amino acids. The germline gives CDR1 MRHNA, CDR2 SNTAGT.